Below, 16 T cell receptor beta chains from the same sample are listed, as sequenced in a study of blood T cell repertoires in COVID-19. Profiled with immunoSEQ multiplex PCR; TCRdb holds only in-frame clones, not every one. The sample has about 310,000 clones, about 91% seen once. Sequencing input: PBMCs or T cells enriched from blood (not recorded which). These receptors were collected from a woman younger than 30 who had recovered from COVID-19.

This chain connects TRBV3-1 (or the pseudogene TRBV3-2) to TRBJ1-2, with TRBD1 matching 12 bases. The CDR3 length is 15 residues. CDR1 and CDR2 from the germline V gene are LGHDT and YNNKEL (reference sequence). Trimming cost V 2 bases and J 8 bases; bases outside gene matches: 6. CDR3 residues: CASSQLGTGGGGYTF. The CDR3 DNA reads as TGTGCCAGCAGCCAACTCGGGACAGGGGGCGGCGGCTACACCTTC.

The chain is built from TRBV7-2 and TRBJ2-5; TRBD1 might be the D (6 bases). CDR1 is SGHTA, CDR2 FQGNSA, per germline. V lost 3 bases and J lost 1, with 15 bases in between. The CDR3 contains 16 residues. CDR3 amino acids: CASSLTSRGAQETQYF. The DNA of the CDR3 is TGTGCCAGCAGCTTGACATCCAGGGGTGCCCAAGAGACCCAGTACTTC.

The chain is built from TRBV28 and TRBJ1-1; TRBD1 aligns across 7 bases. The V gene end was trimmed by 6 bases and the J gene end by 6 bases; junction bases not matched to a gene: 13. This CDR3 is built from 15 residues. CDR1 and CDR2 from the germline V gene are MDHEN and SYDVKM. This chain's CDR3 is CASRRDSLLSAEAFF. The CDR3 DNA follows: TGTGCCAGCAGGCGGGACAGCCTTCTTAGCGCTGAAGCTTTCTTT.

The V gene is TRBV7-2, the J gene TRBJ2-4, with TRBD2 matching over 9 bases. Germline V gene lookup returns CDR1 SGHTA and CDR2 FQGNSA. This CDR3 is 16 amino acids long. The J segment lost 6 bases and the V segment lost 5 bases, leaving 11 bases of the junction unmatched. CDR3 loop: CASSPYRGGALNIQYF. The CDR3 DNA follows: TGTGCCAGCAGCCCCTATCGCGGGGGGGCCTTAAACATTCAGTACTTC.

This clone has only one observation. The chain recombines TRBV9 with TRBJ1-6; D gene unclear. Germline assignment: CDR1 SGDLS and CDR2 YYNGEE. Trimming left V 3 bases short and J 7 bases short, with 17 bases between. The CDR3 is made up of 16 amino acids. CDR3: CASSAASSPRNSPLHF. The CDR3 bases are TGTGCCAGCAGCGCAGCCTCCAGCCCCAGGAATTCACCCCTCCACTTT.

Only one count was recorded for this clone. This chain uses TRBV4-3 with TRBJ1-3; possibly TRBD1 for D (5 bases). The V gene lost 1 base and the J gene lost 8 bases, with 9 bases spanning the gap. The length of the CDR3 is 13 residues. Germline CDR1 is LGHNA and CDR2 is YSLEER. The CDR3 DNA reads TGCGCCAGCAGCCAAGTAGCGGGGGACACCATATATTTT. Its protein product is CASSQVAGDTIYF.

This rearrangement joins TRBV10-3 to TRBJ1-1, with D perhaps matching TRBD1 (6 bases). The CDR3 contains 13 residues. The germline CDR1 and CDR2 sequences are ENHRY and SYGVKD. V lost 10 bases to trimming and J lost 0 bases, with 12 bases between them. CDR3 amino acids: CATQGIMNTEAFF. CDR3 sequence (DNA): TGTGCCACTCAGGGGATAATGAACACTGAAGCTTTCTTT.

The V gene is TRBV7-8, the J gene TRBJ2-1; D may be TRBD2 (5 bases). The CDR3 runs 12 residues. V lost 9 bases and J 10 bases, leaving 16 bases between the germline ends. Germline V gene sequence: CDR1 SGHVS, CDR2 FQNEAQ. The CDR3, as DNA: TGTGCCAGTGGACTGATTGTTGAAGAGCAGTTCTTC. Its protein is CASGLIVEEQFF.

The J gene is TRBJ2-3, the V gene TRBV7-9; TRBD2 matches at 11 bases. The CDR3 is 16 residues long. V dropped 5 bases and J dropped 2; count of bases not matched to a gene: 6. Germline V gene data show CDR1 as SEHNR and CDR2 as FQNEAQ (reference sequence). DNA for the CDR3: TGTGCCAGCAGCAAGAGACTAGCGGGACACACAGATACGCAGTATTTT. This codes for CASSKRLAGHTDTQYF.

J is TRBJ1-4 and V is TRBV9, with D uncertain. In germline, CDR1 is SGDLS, CDR2 YYNGEE. The V end lost 0 bases, the J end lost 0 bases, and 12 bases lay between the germline ends. The CDR3 contains 17 residues. CDR3 sequence reads: CASSVAPGGATNEKLFF. CDR3 sequence (DNA): TGTGCCAGCAGCGTAGCCCCCGGCGGGGCAACTAATGAAAAACTGTTTTTT.

This chain uses TRBV28 with TRBJ1-6, with 8 bases matching TRBD1. Germline V CDR1 and CDR2: MDHEN, SYDVKM. This CDR3 is built from 13 residues. With 6 bases clipped from V and 11 bases from J, the junction kept 6 bases outside the gene matches. The CDR3 loop is CASSGQGGPPLHF. The CDR3 nucleotides are TGTGCCAGCAGCGGACAGGGTGGGCCACCCCTCCACTTT.

This clone was counted a few times. CDR3 DNA sequence: TGTGCCTGGGAGGGACAGGGGGCTTCGGGATATGGCTACACCTTC. Its protein product is CAWEGQGASGYGYTF. V gene TRBV30 combines with J gene TRBJ1-2, with 12 nucleotides matching TRBD1. Germline loops: CDR1 GTSNPN, CDR2 SVGIG (reference sequence). With 5 bases clipped from V and 5 bases from J, the junction kept 9 bases outside the gene matches. CDR3 length: 15 amino acids.

The chain joins TRBV11-2 to TRBJ2-7, with no clear D. V was shortened by 1 base and J by 4 bases, with 2 bases between the two germline ends. CDR1 is SGHAT and CDR2 is FQNNGV in the germline V gene. The CDR3 is 11 residues long. CDR3 amino acids: CASSLAYEQYF. Written as DNA, the CDR3 is TGTGCCAGCAGCTTAGCATACGAGCAGTACTTC.

The V and J genes are TRBV5-1 and TRBJ2-2, with 7 nucleotides matching TRBD1. Germline V gene lookup returns CDR1 SGHRS and CDR2 YFSETQ. V was pared by 4 bases and J by 4 bases, with 7 bases of the junction left unmatched. The CDR3 loop spans 15 amino acids. CDR3 sequence reads: CASSLWDSTTGELFF. In DNA form, the CDR3 reads TGCGCCAGCAGCCTCTGGGACAGTACCACCGGGGAGCTGTTTTTT.

The chain has TRBV28 and TRBJ1-6; the D gene is possibly TRBD1 (6 bases). There are 16 residues in the CDR3. From germline, CDR1 is MDHEN and CDR2 SYDVKM. Trimming removed 1 base from V and 2 bases from J, with 9 bases in between. CDR3 sequence: CASSLSTGTYNSPLHF. CDR3 bases: TGTGCCAGCAGTTTATCCACAGGGACCTATAATTCACCCCTCCACTTT.

V is TRBV6-5 and J is TRBJ1-3; 7 positions agree with TRBD1. The CDR3 is made up of 16 amino acids. Germline V gives CDR1 MNHEY, CDR2 SVGAGI. V dropped 2 bases and J dropped 4; count of bases not matched to a gene: 8. CDR3 loop: CASSYGVTGYGNTIYF. The CDR3 coding sequence is TGTGCCAGCAGTTACGGCGTGACAGGGTACGGAAACACCATATATTTT.